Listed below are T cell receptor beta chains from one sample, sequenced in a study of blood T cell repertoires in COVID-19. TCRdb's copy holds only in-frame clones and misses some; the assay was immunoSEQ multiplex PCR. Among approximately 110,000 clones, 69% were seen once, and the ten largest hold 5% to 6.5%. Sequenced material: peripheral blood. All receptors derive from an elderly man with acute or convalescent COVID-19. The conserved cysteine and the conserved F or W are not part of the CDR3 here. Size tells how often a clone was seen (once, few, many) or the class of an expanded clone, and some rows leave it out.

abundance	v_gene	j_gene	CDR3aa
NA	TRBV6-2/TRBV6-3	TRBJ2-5	ASSYGLGETQY
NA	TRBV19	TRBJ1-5	ASSFGTSSNQPQH
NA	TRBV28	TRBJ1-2	ASSSKGYGYT
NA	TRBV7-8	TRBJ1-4	ASSSDRNEKLF
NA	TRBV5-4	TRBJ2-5	ASSARQGGGQETQY
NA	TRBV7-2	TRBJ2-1	ASSPGTSYNEQF
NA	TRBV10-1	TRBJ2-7	ASSRSASGTVVNYEQY
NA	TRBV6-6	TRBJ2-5	ASSYGQGGRETQY
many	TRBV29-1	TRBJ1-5	SVGGNSNQPQH
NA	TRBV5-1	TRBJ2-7	ASSLAGEQY
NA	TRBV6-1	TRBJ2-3	ASNEGADTQY
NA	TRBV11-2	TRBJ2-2	ASSLLPNTGELF
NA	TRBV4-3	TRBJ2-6	ASSFRPGGPGANVLT
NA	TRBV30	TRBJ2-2	AWTGTGNGELF
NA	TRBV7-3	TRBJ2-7	ASSSGTLSYEQY
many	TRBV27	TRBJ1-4	ASGSLSTNEKLF
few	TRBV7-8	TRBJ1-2	ASSLSESPYGYT
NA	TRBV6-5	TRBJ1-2	ASYRGEYGYT
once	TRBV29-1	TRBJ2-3	SVELPSGSTDTQY
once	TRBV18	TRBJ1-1	ASSSTGWGTEAF
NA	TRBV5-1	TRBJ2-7	ASSAAGGQYEQY
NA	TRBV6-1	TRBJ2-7	ASSESHRGHQPEQY
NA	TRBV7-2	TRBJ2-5	ASSFAGLGETQY
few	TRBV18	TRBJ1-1	ASSPPRQGYNTEAF
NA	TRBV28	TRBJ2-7	ASSLIGQGAGEQY
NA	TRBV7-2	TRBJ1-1	ASRLVPDGNTEAF
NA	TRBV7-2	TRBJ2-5	ASSWLGQGAAETQY
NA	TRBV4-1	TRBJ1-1	ASSQDLFTEAF
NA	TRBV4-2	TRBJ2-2	ASSQDLWRALQDTGELF
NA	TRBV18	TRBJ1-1	ASSRDRGNTEAF
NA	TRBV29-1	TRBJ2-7	SVLTWGRGYYEQY
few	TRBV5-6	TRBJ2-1	ASSLARVDNEQF
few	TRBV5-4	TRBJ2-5	ASSRLAGDMETQY
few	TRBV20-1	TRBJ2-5	SARLSETQY
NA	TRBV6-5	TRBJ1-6	ASSLPGGNNSPLH
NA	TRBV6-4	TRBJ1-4	ASRVSGLVEKLF
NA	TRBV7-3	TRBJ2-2	ASSLISVTGELF
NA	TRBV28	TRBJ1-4	ASSQSTLRRGRDEKLF
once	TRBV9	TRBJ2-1	ASSGLGGKMEQF
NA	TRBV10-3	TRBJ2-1	AISESETRAYNEQF
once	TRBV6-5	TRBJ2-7	ASSYSGLAGYEQY
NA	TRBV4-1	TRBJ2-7	ASSQGLAGVRLEAEQY
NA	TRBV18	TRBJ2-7	ASSPGSNEQY
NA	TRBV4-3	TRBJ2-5	ASSRDGTLYQETQY
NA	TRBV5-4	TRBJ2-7	ASRAETSPTYEQY
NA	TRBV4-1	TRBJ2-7	ASSQEFEGWTGSYEQY
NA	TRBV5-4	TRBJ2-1	ASSPGSGGPYNEQF